These 9 T cell receptor beta chains were sequenced from one sample in a study of early T cells in non-severe SARS-CoV-2 infection. MiXCR was run by TCRdb on the 5' RACE reads, yielding one entry per CDR3 protein. The sample consists of tens of thousands of distinct CDR3 sequences, about 12% of them appearing once. Input material: whole blood. These receptors were taken from an adult who was a healthcare worker with PCR-confirmed SARS-CoV-2 infection or an uninfected control (not recorded which).

In this sample, this clonotype turned up many times. The chain employs TRBV6-5 and TRBJ2-2; 8 bases match TRBD1. The CDR3 runs to 13 residues. Losses at the gene ends were 8 bases for V and 7 bases for J; bases not matched to a gene: 6. In germline, CDR1 is MNHEY, CDR2 SVGAGI. The CDR3 sequence: CASRRTGHGELFF. The CDR3, as DNA: TGTGCCAGCCGAAGGACAGGGCACGGGGAGCTGTTTTTT.

The CDR3 region has the DNA TGTGCCAGCAGCCACACGCCTGAGGGGACCGAAAAACTGTTTTTT. Amino acid sequence: CASSHTPEGTEKLFF. The chain is built from TRBV3-1 and TRBJ1-4; possible D gene TRBD1, 5 bases. Looked up from germline, CDR1 is LGHDT and CDR2 is YNNKEL (reference sequence). CDR3 length: 15 amino acids. The V and J ends lost 3 bases and 8 bases respectively, with 16 bases between them.

This clonotype was seen at least ten times. In nucleotides, the CDR3 is TGTGCCAGCAGCTTAGGGAATGAGGGGGTTACCGGGGAGCTGTTTTTT. Amino acid sequence: CASSLGNEGVTGELFF. The gene calls are TRBV7-3 and TRBJ2-2; the D gene is possibly TRBD1 (6 bases). The CDR3 sequence is 16 residues long. The V gene lost 2 bases and the J gene lost 5 bases, with 15 bases spanning the gap. CDR1 is SGHTA and CDR2 is FQGTGA in the germline V gene.

This clonotype was counted a few times. The genes are TRBV20-1 and TRBJ2-3, with 8 bases lining up with TRBD2. This CDR3 comprises 14 residues. Losses at the gene ends were 1 base for V and 2 bases for J; bases not matched to a gene: 2. The germline gives CDR1 DFQATT, CDR2 SNEGSKA (reference sequence). CDR3 residues: CSARGAGVTDTQYF. In DNA, the CDR3 is TGCAGTGCTAGAGGAGCGGGAGTCACAGATACGCAGTATTTT.

This clonotype occurred a few times. The chain couples TRBV9 to TRBJ2-4, with D uncertain. CDR1 SGDLS and CDR2 YYNGEE come from the germline V gene. V shed 6 bases and J shed 7 bases, with 8 bases lying between them. This CDR3 has 11 amino acids. CDR3 in amino acids: CASNNPNIQYF. CDR3 DNA: TGTGCCAGCAACAACCCCAACATTCAGTACTTC.

The chain combines TRBV6-2 or TRBV6-3 with TRBJ2-1, with 8 bases matching TRBD2. Germline values: CDR1 MNHEY, CDR2 SVGEGT. This CDR3 has 16 amino acids. V lost 6 bases and J lost 4; bases outside the gene matches: 11. CDR3 sequence reads: CASRGLTSERYNEQFF. The DNA of the CDR3 is TGTGCCAGCAGGGGCTTGACTAGCGAGCGGTACAATGAGCAGTTCTTC.

V and J are TRBV20-1 and TRBJ2-7, with TRBD2 matching 11 bases. Germline CDR1 is DFQATT and CDR2 is SNEGSKA (reference sequence). V trimming: 5 bases; J trimming: 6 bases; junction bases outside the gene matches: 12. The length of the CDR3 is 15 residues. The CDR3 sequence is CSAVGWGLAAFEQYF. CDR3 coding DNA: TGCAGTGCTGTTGGGTGGGGACTAGCGGCGTTCGAGCAGTACTTC.

This chain connects TRBV11-1 to TRBJ1-2; the D is unclear. The CDR3 length is 12 residues. V was shortened by 4 bases and J by 4 bases, with 7 bases between the two germline ends. Per the germline V gene, CDR1 is SGHAT and CDR2 is FQDESV (reference sequence). The CDR3 nucleotides read TGTGCCAGCAGCTCCCGGGCCTATGGCTACACCTTC. Protein product: CASSSRAYGYTF. Complete variable domain (other parts from reference TRBV11-1 and TRBJ1-2): EAEVAQSPRYKITEKSQAVAFWCDPISGHATLYWYRQILGQGPELLVQFQDESVVDDSQLPKDRFSAERLKGVDSTLKIQPAELGDSAMYLCASSSRAYGYTFGSGTRLTVV.

This clonotype was counted ten times or more. The CDR3 loop reads CASSSLGSPGNTEAFF. The CDR3 bases are TGTGCCAGCAGCTCCCTCGGTTCTCCAGGCAACACTGAAGCTTTCTTT. The V gene is TRBV11-2, the J gene TRBJ1-1; D call uncertain. Germline V gene lookup returns CDR1 SGHAT and CDR2 FQNNGV. Trimming stripped 4 bases from V and 2 bases from J, with 17 bases between. The CDR3 is 16 amino acids.